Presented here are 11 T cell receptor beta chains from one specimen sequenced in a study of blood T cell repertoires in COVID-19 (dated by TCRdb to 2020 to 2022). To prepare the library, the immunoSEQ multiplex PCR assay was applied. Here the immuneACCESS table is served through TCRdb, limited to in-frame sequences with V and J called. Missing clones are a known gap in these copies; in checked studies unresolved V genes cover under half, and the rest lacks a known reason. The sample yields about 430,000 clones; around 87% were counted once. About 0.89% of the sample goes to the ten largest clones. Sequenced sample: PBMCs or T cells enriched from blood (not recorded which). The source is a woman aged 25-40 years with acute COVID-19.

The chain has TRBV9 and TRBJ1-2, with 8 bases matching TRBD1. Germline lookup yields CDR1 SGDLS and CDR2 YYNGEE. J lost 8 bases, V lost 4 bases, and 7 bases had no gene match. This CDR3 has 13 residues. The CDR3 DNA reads TGTGCCAGCAGCCTCGTCGGACAGGGCGGCTACACCTTC. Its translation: CASSLVGQGGYTF.

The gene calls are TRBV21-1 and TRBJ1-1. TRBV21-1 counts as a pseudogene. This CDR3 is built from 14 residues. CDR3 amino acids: CASSKGRMNTEAFF. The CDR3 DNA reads TGTGCCAGCAGCAAAGGGCGGATGAACACTGAAGCTTTCTTT.

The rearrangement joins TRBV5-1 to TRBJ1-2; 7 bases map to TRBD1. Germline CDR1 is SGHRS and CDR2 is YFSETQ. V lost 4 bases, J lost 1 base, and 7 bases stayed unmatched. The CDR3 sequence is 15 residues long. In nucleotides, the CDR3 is TGCGCCAGCAGCAGTAGGGCAGGGGGTAACTATGGCTACACCTTC. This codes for CASSSRAGGNYGYTF.

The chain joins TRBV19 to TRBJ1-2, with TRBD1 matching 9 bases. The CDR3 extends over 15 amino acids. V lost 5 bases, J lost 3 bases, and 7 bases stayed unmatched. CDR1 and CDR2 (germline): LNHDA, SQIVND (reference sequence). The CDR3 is CASSHPGQGDYGYTF. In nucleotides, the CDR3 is TGTGCCAGTAGTCATCCGGGACAGGGAGACTATGGCTACACCTTC.

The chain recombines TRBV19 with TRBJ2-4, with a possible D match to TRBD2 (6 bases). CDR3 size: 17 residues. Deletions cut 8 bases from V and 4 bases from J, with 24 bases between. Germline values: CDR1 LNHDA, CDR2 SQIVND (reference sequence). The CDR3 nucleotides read TGTGCCAGTGCGGGGATGGGGTTTAGTAACCCGAAAAACATTCAGTACTTC. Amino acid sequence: CASAGMGFSNPKNIQYF. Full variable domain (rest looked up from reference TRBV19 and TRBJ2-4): DGGITQSPKYLFRKEGQNVTLSCEQNLNHDAMYWYRQDPGQGLRLIYYSQIVNDFQKGDIAEGYSVSREKKESFPLTVTSAQKNPTAFYLCASAGMGFSNPKNIQYFGAGTRLSVL.

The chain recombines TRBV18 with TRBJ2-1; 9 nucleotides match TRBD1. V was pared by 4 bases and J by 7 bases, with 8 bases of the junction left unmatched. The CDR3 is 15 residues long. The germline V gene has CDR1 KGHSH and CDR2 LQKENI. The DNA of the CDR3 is TGTGCCAGCTCACTCCCGGGACAGGGTTCGAATGAGCAGTTCTTC. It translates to CASSLPGQGSNEQFF.

CDR3 loop: CASKVNRGRHGYTF. DNA for the CDR3: TGTGCCAGTAAGGTGAACAGGGGGCGACATGGCTACACCTTC. This rearrangement joins TRBV19 to TRBJ1-2, with 9 bases matching TRBD1. The trim removed 7 bases at V and 6 bases at J, leaving 9 bases unmatched. The CDR3 extends over 14 amino acids. Germline CDR1 is LNHDA and CDR2 is SQIVND (reference sequence).

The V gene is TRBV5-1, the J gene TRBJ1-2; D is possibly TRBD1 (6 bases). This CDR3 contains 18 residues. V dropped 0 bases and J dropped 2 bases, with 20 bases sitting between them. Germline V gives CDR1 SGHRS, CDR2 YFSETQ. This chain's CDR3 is CASSLAGGLHRENYGYTF. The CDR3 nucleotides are TGCGCCAGCAGCTTGGCGGGGGGACTTCACAGGGAAAACTATGGCTACACCTTC. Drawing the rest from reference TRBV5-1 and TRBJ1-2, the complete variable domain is KAGVTQTPRYLIKTRGQQVTLSCSPISGHRSVSWYQQTPGQGLQFLFEYFSETQRNKGNFPGRFSGRQFSNSRSEMNVSTLELGDSALYLCASSLAGGLHRENYGYTFGSGTRLTVV.

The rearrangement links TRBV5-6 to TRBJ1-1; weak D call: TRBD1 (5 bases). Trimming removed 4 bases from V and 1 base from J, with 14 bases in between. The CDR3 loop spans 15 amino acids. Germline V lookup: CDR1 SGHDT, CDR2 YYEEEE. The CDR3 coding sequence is TGTGCCAGCAGCAAACGATCCGGACAGAACACTGAAGCTTTCTTT. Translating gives CASSKRSGQNTEAFF.

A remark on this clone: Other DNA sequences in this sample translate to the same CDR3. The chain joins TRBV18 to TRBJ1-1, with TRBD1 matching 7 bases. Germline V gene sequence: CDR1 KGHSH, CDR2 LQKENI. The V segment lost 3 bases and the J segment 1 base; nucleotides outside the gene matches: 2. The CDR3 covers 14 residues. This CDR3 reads CASSPQGGNTEAFF. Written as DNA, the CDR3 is TGTGCCAGCTCACCCCAGGGGGGGAACACTGAAGCTTTCTTT.

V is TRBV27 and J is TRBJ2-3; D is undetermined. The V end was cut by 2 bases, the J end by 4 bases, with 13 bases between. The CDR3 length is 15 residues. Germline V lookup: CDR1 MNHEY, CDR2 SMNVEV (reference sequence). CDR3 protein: CASSLGNRVPDTQYF. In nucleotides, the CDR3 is TGTGCCAGCAGTTTAGGTAATCGGGTCCCAGATACGCAGTATTTT.